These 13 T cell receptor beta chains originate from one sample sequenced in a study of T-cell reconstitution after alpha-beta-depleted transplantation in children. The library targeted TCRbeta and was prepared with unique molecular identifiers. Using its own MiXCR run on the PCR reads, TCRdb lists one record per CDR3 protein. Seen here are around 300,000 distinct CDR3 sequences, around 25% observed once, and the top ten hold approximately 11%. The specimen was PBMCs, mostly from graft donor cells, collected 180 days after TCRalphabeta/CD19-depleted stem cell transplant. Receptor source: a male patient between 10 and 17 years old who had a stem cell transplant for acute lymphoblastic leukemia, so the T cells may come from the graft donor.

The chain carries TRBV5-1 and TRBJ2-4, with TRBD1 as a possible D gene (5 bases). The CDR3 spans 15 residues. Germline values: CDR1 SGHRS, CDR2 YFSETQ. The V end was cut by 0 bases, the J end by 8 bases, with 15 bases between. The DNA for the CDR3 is TGCGCCAGCAGCTTGGGGGGCAGGGTGAGAGACATTCAGTACTTC. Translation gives CASSLGGRVRDIQYF.

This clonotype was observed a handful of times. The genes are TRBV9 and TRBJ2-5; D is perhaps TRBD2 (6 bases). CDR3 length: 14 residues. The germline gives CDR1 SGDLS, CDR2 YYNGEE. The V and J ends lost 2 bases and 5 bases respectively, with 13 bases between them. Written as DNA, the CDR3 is TGTGCCAGCAGCGTCGGGGGACTGCAGGAGACCCAGTACTTC. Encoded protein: CASSVGGLQETQYF.

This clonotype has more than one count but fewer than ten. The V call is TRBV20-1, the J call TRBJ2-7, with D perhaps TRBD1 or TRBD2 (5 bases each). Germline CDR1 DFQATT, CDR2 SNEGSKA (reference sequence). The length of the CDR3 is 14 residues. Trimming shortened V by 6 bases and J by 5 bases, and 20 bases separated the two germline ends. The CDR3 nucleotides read TGCAGTGCCTTTGGGTGGACCACGGGGCACGAGCAGTACTTC. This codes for CSAFGWTTGHEQYF.

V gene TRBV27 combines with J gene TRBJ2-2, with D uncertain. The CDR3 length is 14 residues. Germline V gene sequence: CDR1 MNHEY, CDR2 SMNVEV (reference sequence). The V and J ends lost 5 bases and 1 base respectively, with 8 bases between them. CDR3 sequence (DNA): TGTGCCAGCAGTCGGTCAGGGAACACCGGGGAGCTGTTTTTT. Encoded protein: CASSRSGNTGELFF.

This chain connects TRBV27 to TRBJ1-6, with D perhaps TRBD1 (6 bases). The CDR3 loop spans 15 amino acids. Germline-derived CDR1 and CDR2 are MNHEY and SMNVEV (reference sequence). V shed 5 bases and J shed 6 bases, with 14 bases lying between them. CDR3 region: CASSPRGRGNSPLHF. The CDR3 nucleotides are TGTGCCAGCAGTCCCCGGGGCAGGGGTAATTCACCCCTCCACTTT.

This CDR3 is CASSYFLAGGSDEQFF. The CDR3 DNA reads TGTGCCAGCAGTTACTTCTTAGCGGGAGGTAGCGATGAGCAGTTCTTC. The chain couples TRBV6-5 to TRBJ2-1; 10 bases match TRBD2. From germline, CDR1 is MNHEY and CDR2 SVGAGI. V gave up 1 base and J gave up 8 bases; unmatched junction bases: 8. CDR3 length: 16 residues.

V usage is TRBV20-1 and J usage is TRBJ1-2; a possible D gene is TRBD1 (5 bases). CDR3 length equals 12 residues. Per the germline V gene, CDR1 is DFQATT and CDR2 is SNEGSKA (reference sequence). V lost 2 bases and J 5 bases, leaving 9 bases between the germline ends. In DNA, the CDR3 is TGCAGTGCTAGACGGGGCGGATATGGCTACACCTTC. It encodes CSARRGGYGYTF.

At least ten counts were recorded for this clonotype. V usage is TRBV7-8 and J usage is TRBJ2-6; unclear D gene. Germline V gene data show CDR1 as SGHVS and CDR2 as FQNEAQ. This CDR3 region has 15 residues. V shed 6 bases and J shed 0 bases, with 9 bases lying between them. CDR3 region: CASSLLGSGANVLTF. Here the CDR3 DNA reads TGTGCCAGCAGTTTACTCGGCTCTGGGGCCAACGTCCTGACTTTC. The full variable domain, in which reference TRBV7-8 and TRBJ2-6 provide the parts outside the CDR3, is GAGVSQSPRYKVAKRGQDVALRCDPISGHVSLFWYQQALGQGPEFLTYFQNEAQLDKSGLPSDRFFAERPEGSVSTLKIQRTQQEDSAVYLCASSLLGSGANVLTFGAGSRLTVL.

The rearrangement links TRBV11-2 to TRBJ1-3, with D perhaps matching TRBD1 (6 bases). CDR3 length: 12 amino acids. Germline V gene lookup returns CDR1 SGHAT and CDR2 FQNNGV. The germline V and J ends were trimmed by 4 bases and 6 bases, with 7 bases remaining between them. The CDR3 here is CASSYRENTIYF. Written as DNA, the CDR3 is TGTGCCAGCAGCTACAGGGAAAACACCATATATTTT.

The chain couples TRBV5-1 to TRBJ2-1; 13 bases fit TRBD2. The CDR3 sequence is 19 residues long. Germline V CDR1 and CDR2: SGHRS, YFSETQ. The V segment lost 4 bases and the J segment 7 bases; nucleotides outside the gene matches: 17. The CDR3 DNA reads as TGCGCCAGCAGCCATGCGGGCCGCAGACTAGCGGGAGGAGAGAATGAGCAGTTCTTC. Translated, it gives CASSHAGRRLAGGENEQFF. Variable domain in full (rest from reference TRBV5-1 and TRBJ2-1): KAGVTQTPRYLIKTRGQQVTLSCSPISGHRSVSWYQQTPGQGLQFLFEYFSETQRNKGNFPGRFSGRQFSNSRSEMNVSTLELGDSALYLCASSHAGRRLAGGENEQFFGPGTRLTVL.

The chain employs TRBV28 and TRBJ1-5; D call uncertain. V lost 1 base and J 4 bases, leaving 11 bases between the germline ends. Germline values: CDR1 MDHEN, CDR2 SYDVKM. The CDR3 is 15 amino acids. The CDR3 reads CASSLLFRANQPQHF. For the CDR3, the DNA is TGTGCCAGCAGTTTATTATTTAGGGCGAATCAGCCCCAGCATTTT.

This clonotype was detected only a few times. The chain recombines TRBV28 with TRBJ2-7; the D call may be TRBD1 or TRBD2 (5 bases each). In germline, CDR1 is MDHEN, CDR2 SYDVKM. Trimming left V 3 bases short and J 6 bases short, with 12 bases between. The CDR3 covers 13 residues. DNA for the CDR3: TGTGCCAGCAGTTTGACCAGGGCGGGCGAGCAGTACTTC. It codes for CASSLTRAGEQYF.

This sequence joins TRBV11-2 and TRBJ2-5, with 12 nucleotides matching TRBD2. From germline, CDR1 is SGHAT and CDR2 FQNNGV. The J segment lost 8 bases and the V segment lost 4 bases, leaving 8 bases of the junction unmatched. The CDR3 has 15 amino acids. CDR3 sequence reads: CASSSILAGGQTQYF. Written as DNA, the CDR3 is TGTGCCAGCAGCTCTATTCTAGCGGGAGGGCAAACCCAGTACTTC.